Listed here is a single TCR beta chain. Its cognate antigen is unknown. This specimen belongs to a study of PD-1 blockade in classical Hodgkin lymphoma. Study-wide findings and caveats: It was among complete responders that baseline diversity resembled that of newly diagnosed patients. Diminished baseline TCR diversity has been reported in newly diagnosed patients relative to healthy donors. TCR diversity rose significantly by C4D1 in CD4+ but not CD8+ cells.

Autologous stem cell transplantation was followed by relapse in every patient, and brentuximab vedotin exposure varied. TCRdb's copy holds only in-frame clones and misses some; the assay was immunoSEQ multiplex PCR. The sample includes roughly 13,000 clones, 75% to 90% of them seen just once. Sample: peripheral blood mononuclear cells (PBMCs), taken at baseline. The origin of this receptor is a human donor with classical Hodgkin lymphoma.

The CDR3 here is CASRRDGSDTQYF. The CDR3, as DNA: TGTGCCAGCAGGAGGGATGGGAGCGATACGCAGTATTTT. V gene TRBV6-5 combines with J gene TRBJ2-3, with TRBD2 as a possible D gene (5 bases). V lost 6 bases and J 6 bases, leaving 13 bases between the germline ends. CDR1 and CDR2 (germline): MNHEY, SVGAGI. CDR3 length: 13 residues.